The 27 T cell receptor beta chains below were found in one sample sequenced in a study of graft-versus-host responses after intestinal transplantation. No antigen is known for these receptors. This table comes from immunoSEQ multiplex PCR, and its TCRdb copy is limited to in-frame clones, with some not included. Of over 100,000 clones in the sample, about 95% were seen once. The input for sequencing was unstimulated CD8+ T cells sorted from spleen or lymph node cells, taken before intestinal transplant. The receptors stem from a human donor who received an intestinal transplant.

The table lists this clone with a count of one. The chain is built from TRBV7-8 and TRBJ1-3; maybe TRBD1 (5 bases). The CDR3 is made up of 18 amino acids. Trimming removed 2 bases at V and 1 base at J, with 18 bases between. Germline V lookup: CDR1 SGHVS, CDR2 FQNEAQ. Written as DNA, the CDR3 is TGTGCCAGCAGCTTAATTTGGGCAGGGAACCCATCTGGAAACACCATATATTTT. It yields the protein CASSLIWAGNPSGNTIYF.

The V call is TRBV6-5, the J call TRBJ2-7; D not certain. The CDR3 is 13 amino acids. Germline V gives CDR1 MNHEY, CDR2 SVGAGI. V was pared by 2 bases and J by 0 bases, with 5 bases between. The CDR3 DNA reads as TGTGCCAGCAGTTACAAGAGCTCCTACGAGCAGTACTTC. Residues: CASSYKSSYEQYF.

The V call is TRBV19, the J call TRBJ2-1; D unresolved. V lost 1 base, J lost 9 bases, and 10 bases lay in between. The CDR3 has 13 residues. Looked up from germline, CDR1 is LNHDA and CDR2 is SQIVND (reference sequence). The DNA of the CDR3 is TGTGCCAGTAGTATAGGTCCGGGCAGTGAGCAGTTCTTC. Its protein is CASSIGPGSEQFF.

CDR3 protein: CASYSSALGEKLFF. CDR3 DNA: TGTGCCAGCTATAGCTCGGCACTGGGGGAAAAACTGTTTTTT. This chain uses TRBV2 with TRBJ1-4; D gene uncertain. Germline V CDR1 and CDR2: SNHLY, FYNNEI. The CDR3 consists of 14 residues. V was shortened by 8 bases and J by 8 bases, with 18 bases between the two germline ends.

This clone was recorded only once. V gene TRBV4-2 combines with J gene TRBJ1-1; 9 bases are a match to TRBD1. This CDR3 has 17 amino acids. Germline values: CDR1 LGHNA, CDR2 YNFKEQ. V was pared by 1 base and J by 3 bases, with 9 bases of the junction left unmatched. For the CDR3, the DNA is TGTGCCAGCAGCCAAGGGCCCTGGACAGGGGTGGACACTGAAGCTTTCTTT. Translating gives CASSQGPWTGVDTEAFF.

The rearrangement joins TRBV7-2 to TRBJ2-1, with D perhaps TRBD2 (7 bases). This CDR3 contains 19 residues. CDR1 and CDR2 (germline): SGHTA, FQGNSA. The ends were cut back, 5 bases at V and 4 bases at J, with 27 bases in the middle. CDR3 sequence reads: CASSNPRGGRGSRYNEQFF. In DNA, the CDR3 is TGTGCCAGCAGCAACCCCAGGGGAGGGCGCGGGAGCCGTTACAATGAGCAGTTCTTC.

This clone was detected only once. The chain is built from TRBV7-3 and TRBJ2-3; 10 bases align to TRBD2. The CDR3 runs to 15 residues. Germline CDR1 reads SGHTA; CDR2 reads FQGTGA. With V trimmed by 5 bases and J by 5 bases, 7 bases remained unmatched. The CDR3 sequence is CASSLAGARGDTQYF. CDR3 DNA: TGTGCCAGCAGCCTAGCGGGAGCTCGGGGAGATACGCAGTATTTT.

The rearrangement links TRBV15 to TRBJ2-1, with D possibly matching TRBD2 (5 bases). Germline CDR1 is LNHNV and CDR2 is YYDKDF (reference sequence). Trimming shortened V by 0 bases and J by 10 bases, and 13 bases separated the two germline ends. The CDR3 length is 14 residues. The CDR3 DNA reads TGTGCCACCAGCAGAGACTATGGGAGATGGGAGCAGTTCTTC. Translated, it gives CATSRDYGRWEQFF.

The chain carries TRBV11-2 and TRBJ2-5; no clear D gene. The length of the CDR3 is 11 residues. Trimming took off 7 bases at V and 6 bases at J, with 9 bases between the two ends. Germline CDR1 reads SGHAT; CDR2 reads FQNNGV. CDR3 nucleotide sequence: TGTGCCAGCAAAAACCCGAAGACCCAGTACTTC. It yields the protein CASKNPKTQYF.

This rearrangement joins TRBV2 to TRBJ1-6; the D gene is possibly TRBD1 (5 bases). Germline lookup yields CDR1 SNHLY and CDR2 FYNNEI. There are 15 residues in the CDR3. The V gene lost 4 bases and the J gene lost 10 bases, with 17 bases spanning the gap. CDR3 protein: CASSGGTGRYSPLHF. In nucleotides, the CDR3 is TGTGCCAGCAGTGGGGGGACGGGGCGGTACTCACCCCTCCACTTT.

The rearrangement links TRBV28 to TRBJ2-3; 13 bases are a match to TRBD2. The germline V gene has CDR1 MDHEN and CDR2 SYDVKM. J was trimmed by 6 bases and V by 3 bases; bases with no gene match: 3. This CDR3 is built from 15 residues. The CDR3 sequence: CASSFPGLAGDTQYF. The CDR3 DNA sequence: TGTGCCAGCAGTTTTCCGGGACTAGCGGGGGATACGCAGTATTTT.

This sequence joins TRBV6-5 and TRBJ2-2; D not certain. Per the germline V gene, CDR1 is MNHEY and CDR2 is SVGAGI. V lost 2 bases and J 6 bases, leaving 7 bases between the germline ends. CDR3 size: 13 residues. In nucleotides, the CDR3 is TGTGCCAGCAGTTACAAGGGCTCCGGGGAGCTGTTTTTT. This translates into CASSYKGSGELFF.

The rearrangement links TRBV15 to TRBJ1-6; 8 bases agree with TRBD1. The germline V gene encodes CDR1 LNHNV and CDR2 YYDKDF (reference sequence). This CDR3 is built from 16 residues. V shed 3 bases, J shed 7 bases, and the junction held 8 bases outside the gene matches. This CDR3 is CATSRGTRGQNSPLHF. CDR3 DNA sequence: TGTGCCACCAGCAGGGGTACCAGGGGGCAGAATTCACCCCTCCACTTT.

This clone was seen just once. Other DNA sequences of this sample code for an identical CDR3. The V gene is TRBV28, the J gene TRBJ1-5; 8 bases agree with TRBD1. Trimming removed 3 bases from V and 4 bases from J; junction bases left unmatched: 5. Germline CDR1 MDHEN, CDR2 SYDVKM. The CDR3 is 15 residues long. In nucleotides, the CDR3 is TGTGCCAGCAGTTTGGGGACAGGAGGGAATCAGCCCCAGCATTTT. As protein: CASSLGTGGNQPQHF.

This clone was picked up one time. CDR3 DNA sequence: TGTGCCAGCAGCTTCTTTCCGAGGACAGAAATGAACACTGAAGCTTTCTTT. It translates to CASSFFPRTEMNTEAFF. The gene calls are TRBV9 and TRBJ1-1; possibly TRBD1 for D (6 bases). Germline V gene data show CDR1 as SGDLS and CDR2 as YYNGEE. V gave up 4 bases and J gave up 0 bases, with 19 bases separating them. The CDR3 is made up of 17 amino acids.

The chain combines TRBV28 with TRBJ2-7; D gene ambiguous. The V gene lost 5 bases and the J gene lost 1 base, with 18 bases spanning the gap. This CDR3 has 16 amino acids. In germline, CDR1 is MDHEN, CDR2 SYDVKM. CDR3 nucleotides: TGTGCCAGCAGTGCCTCGTTGAACAGCCTTTCCTACGAGCAGTACTTC. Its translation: CASSASLNSLSYEQYF.

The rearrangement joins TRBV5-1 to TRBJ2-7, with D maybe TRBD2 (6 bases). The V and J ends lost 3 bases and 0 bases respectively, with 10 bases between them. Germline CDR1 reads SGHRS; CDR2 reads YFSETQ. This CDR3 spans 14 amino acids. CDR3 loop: CASSYGLTSYEQYF. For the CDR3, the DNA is TGCGCCAGCAGCTACGGACTAACCTCCTACGAGCAGTACTTC.

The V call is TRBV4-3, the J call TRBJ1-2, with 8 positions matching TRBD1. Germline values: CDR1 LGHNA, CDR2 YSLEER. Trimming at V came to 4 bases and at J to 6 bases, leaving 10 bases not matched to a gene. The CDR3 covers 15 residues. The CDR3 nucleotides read TGCGCCAGCAGCCCAGGGGGCCTCTGGTCTGATGGCTACACCTTC. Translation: CASSPGGLWSDGYTF.

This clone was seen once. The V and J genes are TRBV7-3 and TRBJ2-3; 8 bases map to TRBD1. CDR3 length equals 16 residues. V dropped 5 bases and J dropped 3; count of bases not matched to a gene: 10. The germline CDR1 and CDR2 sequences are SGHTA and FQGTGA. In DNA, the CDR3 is TGTGCCAGCAGCCCACAACCGGGACAGGCAACAGATACGCAGTATTTT. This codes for CASSPQPGQATDTQYF.

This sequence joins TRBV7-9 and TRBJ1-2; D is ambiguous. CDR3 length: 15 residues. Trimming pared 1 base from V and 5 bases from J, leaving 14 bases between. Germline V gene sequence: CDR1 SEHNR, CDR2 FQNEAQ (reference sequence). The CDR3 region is CASSLGTLGEYGYTF. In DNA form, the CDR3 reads TGTGCCAGCAGCTTAGGTACGCTTGGAGAGTATGGCTACACCTTC.

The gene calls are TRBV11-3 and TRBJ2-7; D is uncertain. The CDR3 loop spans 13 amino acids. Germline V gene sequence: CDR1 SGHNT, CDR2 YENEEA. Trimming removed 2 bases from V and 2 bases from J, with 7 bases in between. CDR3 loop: CASSLTPAYEQYF. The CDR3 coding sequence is TGTGCCAGCAGCTTAACCCCGGCCTACGAGCAGTACTTC.

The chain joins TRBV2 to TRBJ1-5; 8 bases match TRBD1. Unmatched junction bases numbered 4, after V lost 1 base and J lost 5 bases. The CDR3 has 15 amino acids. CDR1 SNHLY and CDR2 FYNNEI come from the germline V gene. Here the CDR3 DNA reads TGTGCCAGCAGTGAAGTGTGGGACAGGCATCAGCCCCAGCATTTT. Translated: CASSEVWDRHQPQHF.

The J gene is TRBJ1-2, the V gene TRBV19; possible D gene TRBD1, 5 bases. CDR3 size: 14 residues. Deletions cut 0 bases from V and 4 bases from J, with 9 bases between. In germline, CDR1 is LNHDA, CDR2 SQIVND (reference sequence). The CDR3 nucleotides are TGTGCCAGTAGTATAGATCAGGGATTCTATGGCTACACCTTC. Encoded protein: CASSIDQGFYGYTF.

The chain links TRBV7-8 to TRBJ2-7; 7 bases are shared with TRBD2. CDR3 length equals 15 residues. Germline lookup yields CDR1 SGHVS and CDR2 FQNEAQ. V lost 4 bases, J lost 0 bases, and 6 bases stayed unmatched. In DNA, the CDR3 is TGTGCCAGCAGCTGGGGAGGGCAGCCCTCCTACGAGCAGTACTTC. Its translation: CASSWGGQPSYEQYF. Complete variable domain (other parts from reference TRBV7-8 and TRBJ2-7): GAGVSQSPRYKVAKRGQDVALRCDPISGHVSLFWYQQALGQGPEFLTYFQNEAQLDKSGLPSDRFFAERPEGSVSTLKIQRTQQEDSAVYLCASSWGGQPSYEQYFGPGTRLTVT.

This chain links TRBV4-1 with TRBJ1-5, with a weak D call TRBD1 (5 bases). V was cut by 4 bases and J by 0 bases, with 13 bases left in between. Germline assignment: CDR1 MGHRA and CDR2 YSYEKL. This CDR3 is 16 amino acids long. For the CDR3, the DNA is TGCGCCAGCAGCCTGAGGGGCGGATATAGCAATCAGCCCCAGCATTTT. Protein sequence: CASSLRGGYSNQPQHF.

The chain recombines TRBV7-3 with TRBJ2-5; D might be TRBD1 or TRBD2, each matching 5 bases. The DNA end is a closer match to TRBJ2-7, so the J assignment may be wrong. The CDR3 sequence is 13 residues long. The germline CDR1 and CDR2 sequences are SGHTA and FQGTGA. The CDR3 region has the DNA TGTGCCAGCAGCTTAAATTGGGGGAACGAGCAGTACTTC. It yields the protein CASSLNWGNEQYF.

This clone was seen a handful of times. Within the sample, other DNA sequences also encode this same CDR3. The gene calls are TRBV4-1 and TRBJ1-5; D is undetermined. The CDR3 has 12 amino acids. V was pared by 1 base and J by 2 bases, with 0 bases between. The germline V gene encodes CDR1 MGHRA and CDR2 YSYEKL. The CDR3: CASSQGNQPQHF. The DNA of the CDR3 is TGCGCCAGCAGCCAAGGCAATCAGCCCCAGCATTTT.